The rows below give T cell receptor beta chains drawn from one sample of a study of beta chain features in type 1 diabetes. Here immunoSEQ multiplex PCR was the method, and the copy in TCRdb shows in-frame clones only, minus some. The sample carries hundreds of thousands of clones, more than 12% recorded once. Sequencing input: naive CD4+ T cells from blood. Source of these receptors: a young man with type 1 diabetes. CDR3s include the opening cysteine and the closing phenylalanine or tryptophan. A D gene is named only where the DNA matches it firmly. Not all rows give a size; the values are once, few, many and, for expanded clones, a class.

v_gene,d_gene,abundance,j_gene,CDR3aa,CDR3nt
TRBV6-5,NA,few,TRBJ2-1,CASSRTALGGEQFF,TGTGCCAGCAGTCGGACAGCCCTTGGGGGTGAGCAGTTCTTC
TRBV29-1,NA,NA,TRBJ1-4,CSVEDQGEKLFF,TGCAGCGTTGAAGATCAGGGGGAAAAACTGTTTTTT
TRBV7-9,TRBD1,few,TRBJ2-5,CASSPRTGDETQYF,TGTGCCAGCAGTCCGCGGACAGGGGACGAGACCCAGTACTTC
TRBV10-3,NA,few,TRBJ2-5,CASQNREGTQYF,TGTGCCAGTCAAAACAGGGAGGGGACCCAGTACTTC
TRBV15,NA,NA,TRBJ2-5,CATSRDGETQYF,TGTGCCACCAGCAGAGATGGAGAGACCCAGTACTTC
TRBV14,NA,few,TRBJ2-3,CASSQPGSDTQYF,TGTGCCAGCAGCCAGCCCGGGTCAGATACGCAGTATTTT
TRBV30,TRBD2,few,TRBJ2-1,CACRTSGSGREQFF,TGTGCCTGCAGGACTAGCGGGAGCGGTCGTGAGCAGTTCTTC
TRBV7-7,NA,NA,TRBJ2-3,CASSLGASLRTDTQYF,TGTGCTAGCAGCTTGGGGGCTAGCTTACGCACAGATACGCAGTATTTT
TRBV5-1,NA,few,TRBJ2-2,CASKTPGELFF,TGCGCCAGCAAGACTCCCGGGGAGCTGTTTTTT
TRBV6-1,TRBD1,NA,TRBJ1-4,CASSEWDSPLFF,TGTGCCAGCAGTGAATGGGACAGTCCACTGTTTTTT
TRBV7-9,NA,NA,TRBJ2-7,CASSPPTGGAYEQYF,TGTGCCAGCAGCCCACCGACCGGAGGGGCCTACGAGCAGTACTTC
TRBV2,TRBD2,NA,TRBJ2-7,CASSANSGYEQYF,TGTGCCAGCAGTGCGAATAGCGGGTACGAGCAGTACTTC
TRBV25-1,NA,NA,TRBJ2-7,CASRSQGTYEQYF,TGTGCCAGCAGATCACAGGGAACCTACGAGCAGTACTTC
TRBV5-1,NA,NA,TRBJ1-6,CASSPDGSSYNSPLHF,TGCGCCAGCAGCCCGGACGGGAGCTCCTATAATTCACCCCTCCACTTT
TRBV6-6,NA,few,TRBJ2-7,CASSDPIGTYEQYF,TGTGCCAGCAGTGATCCGATCGGGACATACGAGCAGTACTTC
TRBV30,NA,few,TRBJ1-5,CAWAPGSKGSNQPQHF,TGTGCCTGGGCACCCGGGTCCAAGGGGAGCAATCAGCCCCAGCATTTT
TRBV5-6,NA,NA,TRBJ2-3,CASSLGNSAYGTQYF,TGTGCCAGCAGCTTGGGAAACAGCGCCTATGGTACGCAGTATTTT
TRBV27,NA,NA,TRBJ1-5,CASSLFTGGGQPQHF,TGTGCCAGCAGTTTGTTTACGGGAGGAGGTCAGCCCCAGCATTTT
TRBV7-3,TRBD2,few,TRBJ2-1,CASSLTSYEQFF,TGTGCCAGCAGCTTGACTAGCTATGAGCAGTTCTTC
TRBV14,NA,few,TRBJ2-1,CASSPFNTYNEQFF,TGTGCCAGCAGCCCTTTTAATACCTACAATGAGCAGTTCTTC
TRBV5-6,NA,few,TRBJ2-1,CASSLAGRRSYNEQFF,TGTGCCAGCAGCTTGGCGGGTCGGAGATCCTACAATGAGCAGTTCTTC
TRBV7-9,NA,few,TRBJ1-2,CASRPRPGESYGYTF,TGTGCCAGCAGACCCAGGCCCGGGGAGTCCTATGGCTACACCTTC
TRBV11-2,NA,NA,TRBJ1-2,CASSLATGYGGYTF,TGTGCCAGCAGCTTAGCGACAGGATATGGGGGCTACACCTTC
TRBV30,NA,few,TRBJ1-6,CAWNRRGIPLHF,TGTGCCTGGAACCGACGGGGCATACCCCTCCACTTT
TRBV4-1,NA,few,TRBJ2-7,CASSQVSGNPYEQYF,TGCGCCAGCAGCCAAGTGTCCGGAAACCCCTACGAGCAGTACTTC
TRBV5-8,TRBD2,NA,TRBJ2-1,CASSRSGGAGNEQFF,TGTGCCAGCAGCCGTAGCGGGGGGGCCGGGAATGAGCAGTTCTTC
TRBV7-9,TRBD1,NA,TRBJ1-1,CASSRQGGNTEAFF,TGTGCCAGCAGTCGGCAGGGGGGGAACACTGAAGCTTTCTTT
TRBV30,NA,NA,TRBJ2-7,CAWSVVWGSYEQYF,TGTGCCTGGAGTGTAGTGTGGGGCTCTTACGAGCAGTACTTC
TRBV5-1,NA,NA,TRBJ2-7,CASSRDGSSYEQYF,TGCGCCAGCAGCCGGGACGGAAGTTCCTACGAGCAGTACTTC
TRBV5-6,NA,NA,TRBJ2-5,CASSGTQETQYF,TGTGCCAGCAGCGGGACCCAAGAGACCCAGTACTTC
TRBV28,NA,few,TRBJ2-7,CASSPQDEQYF,TGTGCCAGCAGCCCCCAGGACGAGCAGTACTTC
TRBV7-2,NA,NA,TRBJ2-3,CARGPIGGDTQYF,TGTGCCAGGGGACCCATCGGAGGTGATACGCAGTATTTT
TRBV25-1,NA,NA,TRBJ1-6,CASNQGITNSPLHF,TGTGCCAGCAATCAGGGAATAACAAATTCACCCCTCCACTTT
TRBV29-1,NA,NA,TRBJ1-1,CSVPRGGLNTEAFF,TGCAGCGTCCCTAGGGGGGGATTGAACACTGAAGCTTTCTTT
TRBV9,NA,few,TRBJ2-7,CASSANEGSGYEQYF,TGTGCCAGCAGCGCAAACGAGGGTAGCGGCTACGAGCAGTACTTC
TRBV29-1,NA,few,TRBJ1-3,CSVEDRQGRSFGNTIYF,TGCAGCGTTGAAGATCGTCAGGGGAGATCCTTTGGAAACACCATATATTTT
TRBV4-3,NA,few,TRBJ2-3,CASSPEGADTQYF,TGCGCCAGCAGCCCCGAAGGCGCAGATACGCAGTATTTT
TRBV27,NA,NA,TRBJ2-7,CASSFRSDTWDHYEQYF,TGTGCCAGCAGTTTCAGGTCGGACACTTGGGATCACTACGAGCAGTACTTC
TRBV5-4,NA,few,TRBJ2-5,CASRLDYTQETQYF,TGTGCCAGCAGACTGGACTATACACAAGAGACCCAGTACTTC
TRBV6-5,TRBD1,NA,TRBJ2-5,CASRGQGRETQYF,TGTGCCAGCAGGGGACAGGGGAGGGAGACCCAGTACTTC
TRBV13,NA,few,TRBJ1-1,CASSLGGTWQSTEAFF,TGTGCCAGCAGCTTAGGTGGGACTTGGCAGAGCACTGAAGCTTTCTTT
TRBV6-5,NA,NA,TRBJ2-3,CASRSQGRDTQYF,TGTGCCAGCAGATCCCAGGGTCGAGATACGCAGTATTTT
TRBV2,TRBD1,few,TRBJ2-1,CASTEQTGGYNEQFF,TGTGCCAGCACCGAGCAGACAGGGGGCTACAATGAGCAGTTCTTC